One and the same sample provided the 12 T cell receptor beta chains below, sequenced in a study of tumor-infiltrating lymphocytes in primary liver carcinoma. Alongside blood RNA obtained from unsorted whole blood, germline DNA was also extracted. With around 490 ng total RNA as template and a constant-region primer, TCR beta cDNA was made. Slightly modified ARM-PCR served as the procedure for the TCR beta libraries. These libraries came from three rounds of nested multiplex PCR. It was with TRBV1-TRBV30 forward primers and a C-beta reverse primer that the first two PCR rounds were run, at roughly 11 cycles each. One entry per CDR3 protein, called by TCRdb with MiXCR from the multiplex PCR reads. This sample has approximately 330,000 distinct CDR3 sequences; less than 75% occur once, and the top ten carry 5.5% to 8%. The sample comprised peripheral blood. Every receptor here comes from a man in his forties with primary liver carcinoma and hepatitis B virus infection.

This clonotype has at least ten counts. The chain employs TRBV6-6 and TRBJ1-3; 8 positions agree with TRBD1. The V gene's germline CDR1 is MNHNY and CDR2 SVGAGI (reference sequence). CDR3 length equals 19 residues. J gave up 0 bases and V 2 bases, and 12 bases lay outside the gene matches. The CDR3 here is CASSYLRDRPQSSGNTIYF. Written as DNA, the CDR3 is TGTGCCAGCAGTTACCTCCGGGACAGGCCCCAAAGCTCTGGAAACACCATATATTTT.

The rearrangement uses TRBV14 and TRBJ2-7, with 9 bases identical to TRBD1. The V and J ends lost 7 bases and 2 bases, in that order; junction bases with no gene match: 6. Per germline, CDR1 SGHDN and CDR2 FVKESK. The length of the CDR3 is 14 residues. CDR3 coding DNA: TGTGCCAGCAACCAGGACAGGGGAACCTACGAGCAGTACTTC. Amino acid sequence: CASNQDRGTYEQYF.

This clonotype was recorded many times. The CDR3 reads CASSYSLLETQYF. CDR3 bases: TGTGCCAGCAGTTACTCTCTTCTCGAGACCCAGTACTTC. The J gene is TRBJ2-5, the V gene TRBV6-5; D is ambiguous. Germline loops: CDR1 MNHEY, CDR2 SVGAGI. Trimming pared 0 bases from V and 5 bases from J, leaving 7 bases between. This CDR3 has 13 amino acids.

In its sample, this clonotype was seen many times. Here the CDR3 reads CASSLEGTGVNEQYF. The CDR3 coding sequence is TGTGCCAGCAGCCTGGAGGGGACAGGGGTTAACGAGCAGTACTTC. The chain combines TRBV5-4 with TRBJ2-7, with 10 bases identical to TRBD1. The V segment lost 4 bases and the J segment 5 bases; nucleotides outside the gene matches: 9. The CDR3 is made up of 15 amino acids. CDR1 and CDR2 from the germline V gene are SGHNT and YYREEE (reference sequence).

Notes on this clonotype: Since a much larger clone is just one base distant, this may be a read error. V gene TRBV12-3 or TRBV12-4 combines with J gene TRBJ2-4, with D possibly TRBD1 on 6 matching bases. The CDR3 consists of 14 residues. For the CDR3, the DNA is TGTGCCAGCAGCTCAGGGGTAGCCAAAAACATTGAGTACTTC. As protein: CASSSGVAKNIEYF.

Details on this clonotype: A single base separates this from a much larger clone, so it may be a read error. The gene calls are TRBV10-1 and TRBJ2-1, with D perhaps matching TRBD1 (6 bases). This CDR3 spans 12 amino acids. Germline CDR1 is WNHNN and CDR2 is SYGVQD (reference sequence). CDR3 sequence: CASRQGNNGQFF. CDR3 nucleotide sequence: TGCGCCAGCAGACAGGGCAACAATGGGCAGTTCTTC.

V gene TRBV18 combines with J gene TRBJ2-3; D ambiguous. Germline CDR1 reads KGHSH; CDR2 reads LQKENI. The CDR3 is made up of 14 amino acids. Deletions cut 5 bases from V and 4 bases from J, with 13 bases between. DNA for the CDR3: TGTGCCAGCTCATCGGTGACAACTCCAGATACGCAGTATTTT. Protein product: CASSSVTTPDTQYF.

Of note for this clonotype: It may be a read error: a sequence one base away is much more abundant. This sequence joins TRBV6-6 and TRBJ2-1; 11 positions match TRBD2. This CDR3 has 20 amino acids. J lost 7 bases, V lost 6 bases, and 23 bases had no gene match. Germline assignment: CDR1 MNHNY and CDR2 SVGAGI (reference sequence). The CDR3 DNA reads TGTGCCAGCAGATCGACGGGGACTAGCGGAGAGGGCCGTGGAAGAAATGAGCAGTTCTTC. This translates into CASRSTGTSGEGRGRNEQFF.

This clonotype has only a few counts. The chain uses TRBV5-4 and TRBJ1-1, with D tentatively TRBD1 (5 bases). Germline CDR1 reads SGHNT; CDR2 reads YYREEE (reference sequence). The CDR3 length is 16 residues. The V and J ends lost 4 bases and 4 bases respectively, with 20 bases between them. In DNA, the CDR3 is TGTGCCAGCAGCCCCAAAGTGGGGCAGGGCCGCACTGAAGCTTTCTTT. Protein sequence: CASSPKVGQGRTEAFF.

Details on this clonotype: An end of the junction differs from the germline gene, which may be a read error. V usage is TRBV30 and J usage is TRBJ2-3; a possible D gene is TRBD1 (7 bases). CDR3 length: 15 amino acids. The V gene's germline CDR1 is GTSNPN and CDR2 SVGIG (reference sequence). For the CDR3, the DNA is TGTGCCTGGAGTCACGGGAGAGGGGGCACAGATACGCAATATTTT. This encodes CAWSHGRGGTDTQYF.

At least ten counts were recorded for this clonotype. The chain uses TRBV12-3 or TRBV12-4 and TRBJ2-7; 7 positions agree with TRBD2. After removal of 6 bases from V and 2 bases from J, the junction contained 10 bases not matched to a gene. The CDR3 spans 15 residues. Here the CDR3 reads CASSPTSATPYEQYF. CDR3 DNA sequence: TGTGCCAGCAGCCCAACTAGCGCCACCCCCTACGAGCAGTACTTC.

This sequence joins TRBV6-5 and TRBJ2-3, with TRBD2 matching 15 bases. This CDR3 spans 15 amino acids. With V trimmed by 10 bases and J by 3 bases, 5 bases remained unmatched. Germline assignment: CDR1 MNHEY and CDR2 SVGAGI. The CDR3 region is CAIMGTSGRTDTQYF. In nucleotides, the CDR3 is TGTGCCATCATGGGGACTAGCGGGAGGACAGATACGCAGTATTTT.